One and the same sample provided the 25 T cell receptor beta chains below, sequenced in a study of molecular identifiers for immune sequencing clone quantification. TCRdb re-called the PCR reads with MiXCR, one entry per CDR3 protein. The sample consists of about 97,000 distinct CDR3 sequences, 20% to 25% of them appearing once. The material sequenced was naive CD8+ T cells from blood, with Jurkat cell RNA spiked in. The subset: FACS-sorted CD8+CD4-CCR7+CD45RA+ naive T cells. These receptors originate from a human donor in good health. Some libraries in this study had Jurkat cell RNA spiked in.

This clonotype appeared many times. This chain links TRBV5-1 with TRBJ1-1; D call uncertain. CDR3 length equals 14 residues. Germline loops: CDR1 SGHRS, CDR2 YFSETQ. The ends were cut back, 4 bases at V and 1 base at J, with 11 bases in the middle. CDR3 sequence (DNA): TGCGCCAGCAGCAGAAGAGACACGAACACTGAAGCTTTCTTT. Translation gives CASSRRDTNTEAFF.

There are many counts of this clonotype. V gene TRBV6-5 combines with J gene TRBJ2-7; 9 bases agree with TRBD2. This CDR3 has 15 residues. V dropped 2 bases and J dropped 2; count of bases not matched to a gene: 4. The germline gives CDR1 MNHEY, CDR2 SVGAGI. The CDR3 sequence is CASSYAGGDPYEQYF. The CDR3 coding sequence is TGTGCCAGCAGTTACGCGGGAGGGGACCCCTACGAGCAGTACTTC.

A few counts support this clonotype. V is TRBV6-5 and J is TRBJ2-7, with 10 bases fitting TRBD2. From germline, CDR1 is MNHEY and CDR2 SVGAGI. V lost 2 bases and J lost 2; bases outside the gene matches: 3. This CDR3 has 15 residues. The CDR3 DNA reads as TGTGCCAGCAGTTACGGGACTAGCGAAGCCTACGAGCAGTACTTC. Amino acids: CASSYGTSEAYEQYF.

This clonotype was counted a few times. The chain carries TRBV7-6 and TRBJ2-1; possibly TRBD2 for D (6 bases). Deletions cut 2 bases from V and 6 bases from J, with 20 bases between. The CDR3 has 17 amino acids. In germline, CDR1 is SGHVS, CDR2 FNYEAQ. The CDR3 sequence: CASSLLLAGGPLNEQFF. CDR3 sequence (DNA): TGTGCCAGCAGCTTACTCCTGGCTGGAGGGCCTCTCAATGAGCAGTTCTTC.

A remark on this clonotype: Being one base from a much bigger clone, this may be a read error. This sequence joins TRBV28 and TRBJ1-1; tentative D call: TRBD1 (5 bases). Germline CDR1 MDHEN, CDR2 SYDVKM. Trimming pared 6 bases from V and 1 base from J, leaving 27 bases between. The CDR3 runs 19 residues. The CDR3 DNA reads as TGTGCCAGCAGCCCTCGGCATGGGCAGGGTTCGGTGTGGAACACTGAAGCTTTCTTT. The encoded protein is CASSPRHGQGSVWNTEAFF.

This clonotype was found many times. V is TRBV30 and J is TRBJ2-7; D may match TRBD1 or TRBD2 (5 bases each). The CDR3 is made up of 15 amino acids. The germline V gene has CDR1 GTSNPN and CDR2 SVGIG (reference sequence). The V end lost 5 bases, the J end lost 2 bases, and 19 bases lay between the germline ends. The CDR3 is CAWGQNPSRAYEQYF. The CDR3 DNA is TGTGCCTGGGGACAAAATCCTAGCCGAGCCTACGAGCAGTACTTC.

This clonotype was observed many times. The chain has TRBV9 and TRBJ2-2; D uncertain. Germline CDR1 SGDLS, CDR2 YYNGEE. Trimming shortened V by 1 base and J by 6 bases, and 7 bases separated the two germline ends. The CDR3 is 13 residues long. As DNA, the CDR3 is TGTGCCAGCAGCGTATACGAGTCCGGGGAGCTGTTTTTT. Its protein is CASSVYESGELFF.

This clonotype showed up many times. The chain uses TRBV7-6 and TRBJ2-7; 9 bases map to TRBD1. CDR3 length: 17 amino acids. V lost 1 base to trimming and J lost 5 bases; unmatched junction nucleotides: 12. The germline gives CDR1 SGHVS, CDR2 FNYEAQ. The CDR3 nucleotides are TGTGCCAGCAGCTTAGATTCTCCGAGGGGGACAGGGAACGAGCAGTACTTC. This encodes CASSLDSPRGTGNEQYF.

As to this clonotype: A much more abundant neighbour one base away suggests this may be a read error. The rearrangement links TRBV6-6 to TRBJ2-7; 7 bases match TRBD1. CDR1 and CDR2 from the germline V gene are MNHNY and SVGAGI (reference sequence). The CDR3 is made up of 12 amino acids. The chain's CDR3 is CASRAQGDERYF. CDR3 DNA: TGTGCCAGCAGGGCTCAGGGGGACGAGCGGTACTTC.

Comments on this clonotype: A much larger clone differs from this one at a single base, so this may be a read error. The CDR3, as DNA: TGTGCCAGCAGCGCCCTGGGACAAACCCAAGAGACCCGGTACTTC. Translating it yields CASSALGQTQETRYF. The genes are TRBV9 and TRBJ2-5, with D tentatively TRBD1 (6 bases). The CDR3 contains 15 residues. Germline V gene sequence: CDR1 SGDLS, CDR2 YYNGEE. Together with reference TRBV9 and TRBJ2-5, the CDR3 gives the full variable domain: DSGVTQTPKHLITATGQRVTLRCSPRSGDLSVYWYQQSLDQGLQFLIQYYNGEERAKGNILERFSAQQFPDLHSELNLSSLELGDSALYFCASSALGQTQETRYFGPGTRLLVL.

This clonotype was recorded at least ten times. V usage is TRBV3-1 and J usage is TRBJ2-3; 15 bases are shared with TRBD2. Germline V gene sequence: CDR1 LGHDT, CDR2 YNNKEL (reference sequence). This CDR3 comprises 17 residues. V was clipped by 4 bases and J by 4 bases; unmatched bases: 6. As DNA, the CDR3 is TGTGCCAGCAGCCCGTGGACTAGCGGGGGGGCCGCAGATACGCAGTATTTT. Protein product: CASSPWTSGGAADTQYF.

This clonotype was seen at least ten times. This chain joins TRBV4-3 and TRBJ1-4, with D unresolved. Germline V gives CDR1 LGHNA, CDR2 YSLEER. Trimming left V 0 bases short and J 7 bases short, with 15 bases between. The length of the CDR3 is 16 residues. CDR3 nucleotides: TGCGCCAGCAGCCAAGATGGACTTCCTATGGGTGAAAAACTGTTTTTT. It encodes CASSQDGLPMGEKLFF.

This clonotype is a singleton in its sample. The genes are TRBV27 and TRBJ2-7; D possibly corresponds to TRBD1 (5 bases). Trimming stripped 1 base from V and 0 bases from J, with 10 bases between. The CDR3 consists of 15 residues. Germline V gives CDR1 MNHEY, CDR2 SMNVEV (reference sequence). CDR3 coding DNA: TGTGCCAGCAGTTTATATCCAGGGAACTCCTACGAGCAGTACTTC. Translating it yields CASSLYPGNSYEQYF.

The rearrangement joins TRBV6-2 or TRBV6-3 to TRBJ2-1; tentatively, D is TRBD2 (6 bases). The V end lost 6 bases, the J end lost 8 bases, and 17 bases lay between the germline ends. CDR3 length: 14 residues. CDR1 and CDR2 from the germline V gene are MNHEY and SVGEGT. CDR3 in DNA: TGTGCCAGCAGCCGCATGGGGGGTCTGGATGAGCAGTTCTTC. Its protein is CASSRMGGLDEQFF.

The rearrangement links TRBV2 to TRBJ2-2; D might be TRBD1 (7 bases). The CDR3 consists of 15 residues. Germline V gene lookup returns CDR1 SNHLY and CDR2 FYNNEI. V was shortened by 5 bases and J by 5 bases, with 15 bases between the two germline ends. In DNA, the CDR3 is TGTGCCAGCAGTATACGGGACAGCGGGACCGGGGAGCTGTTTTTT. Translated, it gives CASSIRDSGTGELFF.

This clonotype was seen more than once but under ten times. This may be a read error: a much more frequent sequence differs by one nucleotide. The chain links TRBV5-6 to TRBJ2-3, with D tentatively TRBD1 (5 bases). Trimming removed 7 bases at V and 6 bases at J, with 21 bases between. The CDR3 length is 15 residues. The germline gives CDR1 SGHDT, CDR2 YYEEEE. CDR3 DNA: TGTGCCAGCTTCCCTAAGGCAGGGCCAAGGGATACGCAGTATTTT. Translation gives CASFPKAGPRDTQYF. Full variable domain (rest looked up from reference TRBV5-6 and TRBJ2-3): DAGVTQSPTHLIKTRGQQVTLRCSPKSGHDTVSWYQQALGQGPQFIFQYYEEEERQRGNFPDRFSGHQFPNYSSELNVNALLLGDSALYLCASFPKAGPRDTQYFGPGTRLTVL.

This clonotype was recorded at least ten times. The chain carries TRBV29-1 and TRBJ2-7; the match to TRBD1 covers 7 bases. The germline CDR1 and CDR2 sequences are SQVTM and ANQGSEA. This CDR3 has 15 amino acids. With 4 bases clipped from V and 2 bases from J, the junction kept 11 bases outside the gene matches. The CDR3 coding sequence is TGCAGCGTTGCCCTGTCGGACAGGCCCACCTACGAGCAGTACTTC. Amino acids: CSVALSDRPTYEQYF.

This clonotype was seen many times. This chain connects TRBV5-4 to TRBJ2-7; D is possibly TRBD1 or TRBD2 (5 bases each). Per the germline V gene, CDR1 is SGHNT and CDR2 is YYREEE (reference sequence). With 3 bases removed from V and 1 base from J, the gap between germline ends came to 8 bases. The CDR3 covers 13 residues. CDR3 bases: TGTGCCAGCAGCTGGGACCCTTCCTACGAGCAGTACTTC. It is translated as CASSWDPSYEQYF.

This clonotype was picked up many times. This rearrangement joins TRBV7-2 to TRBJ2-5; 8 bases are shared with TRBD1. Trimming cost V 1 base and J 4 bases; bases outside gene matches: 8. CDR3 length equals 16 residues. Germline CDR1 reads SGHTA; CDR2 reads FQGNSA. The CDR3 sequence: CASSLGWTQGAETQYF. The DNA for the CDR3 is TGTGCCAGCAGCTTAGGGTGGACCCAGGGGGCAGAGACCCAGTACTTC.

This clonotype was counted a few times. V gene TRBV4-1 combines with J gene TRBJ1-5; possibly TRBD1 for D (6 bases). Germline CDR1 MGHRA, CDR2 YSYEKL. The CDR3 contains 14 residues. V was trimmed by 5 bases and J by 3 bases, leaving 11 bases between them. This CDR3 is CASSFTGLNQPQHF. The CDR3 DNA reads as TGCGCCAGCAGCTTTACAGGGCTCAATCAGCCCCAGCATTTT.

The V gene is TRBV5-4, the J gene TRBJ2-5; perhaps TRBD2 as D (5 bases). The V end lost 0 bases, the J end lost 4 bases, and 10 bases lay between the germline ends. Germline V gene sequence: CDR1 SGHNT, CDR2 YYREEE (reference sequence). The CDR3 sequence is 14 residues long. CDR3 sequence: CASSLEVAGETQYF. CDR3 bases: TGTGCCAGCAGCTTGGAGGTTGCGGGAGAGACCCAGTACTTC.

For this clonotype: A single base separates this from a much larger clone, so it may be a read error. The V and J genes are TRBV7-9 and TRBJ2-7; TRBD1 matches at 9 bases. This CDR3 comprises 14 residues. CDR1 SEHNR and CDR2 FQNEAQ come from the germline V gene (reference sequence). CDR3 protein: CAGSHRDRVEEQYF. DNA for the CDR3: TGTGCCGGCAGCCACCGGGACAGGGTGGAAGAGCAGTACTTC.

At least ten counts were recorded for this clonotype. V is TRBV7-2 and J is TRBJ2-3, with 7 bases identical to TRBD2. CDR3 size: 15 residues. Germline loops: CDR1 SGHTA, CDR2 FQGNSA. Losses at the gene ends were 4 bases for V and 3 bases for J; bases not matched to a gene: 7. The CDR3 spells CASSSLGGETDTQYF. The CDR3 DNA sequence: TGTGCCAGCAGCTCCCTGGGGGGGGAAACAGATACGCAGTATTTT. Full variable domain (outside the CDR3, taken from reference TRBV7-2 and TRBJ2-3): GAGVSQSPSNKVTEKGKDVELRCDPISGHTALYWYRQSLGQGLEFLIYFQGNSAPDKSGLPSDRFSAERTGGSVSTLTIQRTQQEDSAVYLCASSSLGGETDTQYFGPGTRLTVL.

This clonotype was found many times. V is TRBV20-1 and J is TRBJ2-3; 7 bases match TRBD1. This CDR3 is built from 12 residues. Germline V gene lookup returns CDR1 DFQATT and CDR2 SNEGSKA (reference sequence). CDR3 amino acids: CTGTEYTDTQYF. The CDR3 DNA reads TGCACCGGGACAGAATACACAGATACGCAGTATTTT.

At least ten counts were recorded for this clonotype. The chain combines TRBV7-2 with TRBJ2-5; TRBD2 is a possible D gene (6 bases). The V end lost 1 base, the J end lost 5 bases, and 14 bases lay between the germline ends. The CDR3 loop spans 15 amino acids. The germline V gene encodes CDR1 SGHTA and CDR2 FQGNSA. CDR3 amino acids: CASSLGSAGRETQYF. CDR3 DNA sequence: TGTGCCAGCAGCTTAGGATCCGCAGGGAGGGAGACCCAGTACTTC.